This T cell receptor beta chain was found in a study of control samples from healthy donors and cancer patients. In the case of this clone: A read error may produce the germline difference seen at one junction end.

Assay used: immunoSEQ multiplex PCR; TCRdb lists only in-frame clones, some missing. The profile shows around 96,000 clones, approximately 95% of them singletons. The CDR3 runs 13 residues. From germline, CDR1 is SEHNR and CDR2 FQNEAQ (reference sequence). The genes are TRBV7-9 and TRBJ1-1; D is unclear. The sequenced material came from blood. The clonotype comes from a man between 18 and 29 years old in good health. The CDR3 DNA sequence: TGCGCCAGCAGCTTATTGAAGCTGGCTGAAGCTTTCTTT. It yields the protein CASSLLKLAEAFF.